One and the same sample provided the 20 T cell receptor beta chains below, sequenced in a study of blood T cell repertoires in COVID-19. TCRdb's copy holds only in-frame clones and misses some; the assay was immunoSEQ multiplex PCR. The table includes about 300,000 clones, approximately 89% detected once. The source material was PBMCs or T cells enriched from blood (not recorded which). The receptors derive from a woman aged 45 to 65 who had been exposed to COVID-19.

This chain joins TRBV5-6 and TRBJ1-1, with TRBD1 identical over 7 bases. Germline V lookup: CDR1 SGHDT, CDR2 YYEEEE. CDR3 length: 13 amino acids. Losses at the gene ends were 4 bases for V and 6 bases for J; bases not matched to a gene: 6. The CDR3 DNA follows: TGTGCCAGCAGCCCATCAGGGGGTGCTGAAGCTTTCTTT. It codes for CASSPSGGAEAFF. The full variable domain, its missing parts supplied by reference TRBV5-6 and TRBJ1-1, is DAGVTQSPTHLIKTRGQQVTLRCSPKSGHDTVSWYQQALGQGPQFIFQYYEEEERQRGNFPDRFSGHQFPNYSSELNVNALLLGDSALYLCASSPSGGAEAFFGQGTRLTVV.

The rearrangement links TRBV6-5 to TRBJ1-3; possible D gene TRBD1, 6 bases. CDR1 and CDR2 from the germline V gene are MNHEY and SVGAGI. The CDR3 contains 15 residues. V gave up 0 bases and J gave up 4 bases, with 10 bases separating them. The CDR3 loop is CASSYSAGEGNTIYF. The CDR3 coding sequence is TGTGCCAGCAGTTACTCGGCAGGGGAAGGAAACACCATATATTTT.

The rearrangement links TRBV6-5 to TRBJ1-2; D unclear. CDR1 and CDR2 (germline): MNHEY, SVGAGI. The V gene lost 6 bases and the J gene lost 4 bases, with 12 bases spanning the gap. The CDR3 contains 13 residues. The CDR3 region is CASRTGSGYGYTF. The CDR3 bases are TGTGCCAGCAGGACCGGGTCGGGCTATGGCTACACCTTC.

This sequence joins TRBV4-1 and TRBJ1-1, with 10 bases that match TRBD1. Germline V gene sequence: CDR1 MGHRA, CDR2 YSYEKL. V lost 4 bases and J lost 3; bases outside the gene matches: 8. This CDR3 has 16 residues. The CDR3 nucleotides are TGCGCCAGCAGCCTGTCATGGACAGGGGGTTACACTGAAGCTTTCTTT. Protein sequence: CASSLSWTGGYTEAFF.

This clone was observed a single time. V and J are TRBV29-1 and TRBJ2-2; D is perhaps TRBD1 (6 bases). Trimming removed 4 bases at V and 1 base at J, with 10 bases between. The CDR3 runs 14 residues. The germline CDR1 and CDR2 sequences are SQVTM and ANQGSEA. CDR3 bases: TGCAGCGTTGGCGTAGGGGGGAACACCGGGGAGCTGTTTTTT. Protein product: CSVGVGGNTGELFF.

The chain uses TRBV20-1 and TRBJ1-1; D perhaps matches TRBD1 (6 bases). The CDR3 totals 13 residues. In germline, CDR1 is DFQATT, CDR2 SNEGSKA (reference sequence). V lost 3 bases, J lost 4 bases, and 12 bases lay in between. For the CDR3, the DNA is TGCAGTGCTAGTGCAGGGGTGATCACTGAAGCTTTCTTT. Translating it yields CSASAGVITEAFF.

Concerning this clone: The sample holds other DNA sequences that translate to the same CDR3. This chain uses TRBV3-1 (or the pseudogene TRBV3-2) with TRBJ1-2, with 7 nucleotides matching TRBD1. Trimming removed 2 bases from V and 2 bases from J; junction bases left unmatched: 2. The V gene's germline CDR1 is LGHDT and CDR2 YNNKEL (reference sequence). The CDR3 spans 14 residues. CDR3 amino acids: CASSQRDSNYGYTF. The CDR3 nucleotides are TGTGCCAGCAGCCAAAGGGACAGCAACTATGGCTACACCTTC.

This rearrangement joins TRBV3-1 (or the pseudogene TRBV3-2) to TRBJ1-3; D remains ambiguous. Trimming cost V 0 bases and J 0 bases, with 6 bases left between them. The CDR3 spans 15 residues. Germline CDR1 is LGHDT and CDR2 is YNNKEL (reference sequence). In DNA, the CDR3 is TGTGCCAGCAGCCAAGATCCGTACTCTGGAAACACCATATATTTT. Translated: CASSQDPYSGNTIYF.

This clone was counted only a few times. The rearrangement uses TRBV5-6 and TRBJ2-3; 7 nucleotides align to TRBD2. J was trimmed by 0 bases and V by 5 bases; bases with no gene match: 9. CDR1 is SGHDT and CDR2 is YYEEEE in the germline V gene. This CDR3 is 16 amino acids long. The CDR3, as DNA: TGTGCCAGCAGAGTAATAGCGGGTTCTAGCACAGATACGCAGTATTTT. Translating gives CASRVIAGSSTDTQYF.

The chain carries TRBV7-2 and TRBJ2-1; 7 nucleotides align to TRBD1. The CDR3 is made up of 13 amino acids. From germline, CDR1 is SGHTA and CDR2 FQGNSA. V gave up 5 bases and J gave up 7 bases; unmatched junction bases: 5. The CDR3 spells CASSPRDSNEQFF. In nucleotides, the CDR3 is TGTGCCAGCAGCCCCCGGGACAGTAATGAGCAGTTCTTC. Based on the CDR3 plus reference TRBV7-2 and TRBJ2-1, the full variable domain is GAGVSQSPSNKVTEKGKDVELRCDPISGHTALYWYRQSLGQGLEFLIYFQGNSAPDKSGLPSDRFSAERTGGSVSTLTIQRTQQEDSAVYLCASSPRDSNEQFFGPGTRLTVL.

This sequence joins TRBV5-6 and TRBJ1-6; 7 bases agree with TRBD1. Trimming took 3 bases from V and 10 from J; bases not matched to a gene: 16. Germline V CDR1 and CDR2: SGHDT, YYEEEE. This CDR3 region has 17 residues. In DNA form, the CDR3 reads TGTGCCAGCAGCTCAACAGGGGATTACAGAAGGGTCTCACCCCTCCACTTT. Amino acid sequence: CASSSTGDYRRVSPLHF.

This clone has only one observation. This chain connects TRBV7-9 to TRBJ2-3; 7 positions agree with TRBD1. CDR3 length: 18 amino acids. The junction had 13 bases not matched to a gene; V was cut back by 1 base and J by 3 bases. Germline V gene lookup returns CDR1 SEHNR and CDR2 FQNEAQ (reference sequence). CDR3 residues: CASSLVQFRDRGTDTQYF. CDR3 in DNA: TGTGCCAGCAGCTTAGTACAATTCCGGGACAGAGGGACAGATACGCAGTATTTT.

The genes are TRBV18 and TRBJ2-6; TRBD1 might be the D (5 bases). V was trimmed by 5 bases and J by 0 bases, leaving 11 bases between them. The germline gives CDR1 KGHSH, CDR2 LQKENI. There are 16 residues in the CDR3. Written as DNA, the CDR3 is TGTGCCAGCTCAGAACAGGCTTTCTCTGGGGCCAACGTCCTGACTTTC. It specifies CASSEQAFSGANVLTF.

The rearrangement uses TRBV7-9 and TRBJ2-3; D remains ambiguous. Trimming left V 3 bases short and J 4 bases short, with 8 bases between. CDR1 and CDR2 from the germline V gene are SEHNR and FQNEAQ (reference sequence). The CDR3 loop spans 13 amino acids. The CDR3 loop reads CASSLTRADTQYF. CDR3 DNA: TGTGCCAGCAGCTTGACTCGCGCAGATACGCAGTATTTT.

The chain carries TRBV9 and TRBJ2-3, with 8 nucleotides matching TRBD2. J lost 1 base, V lost 3 bases, and 1 base had no gene match. CDR3 length: 14 amino acids. Per germline, CDR1 SGDLS and CDR2 YYNGEE. The CDR3 loop is CASSGLARTDTQYF. CDR3 DNA sequence: TGTGCCAGCAGCGGACTAGCGCGCACAGATACGCAGTATTTT. The full variable domain, its missing parts supplied by reference TRBV9 and TRBJ2-3, is DSGVTQTPKHLITATGQRVTLRCSPRSGDLSVYWYQQSLDQGLQFLIQYYNGEERAKGNILERFSAQQFPDLHSELNLSSLELGDSALYFCASSGLARTDTQYFGPGTRLTVL.

V is TRBV7-9 and J is TRBJ2-3; 8 bases align to TRBD1. V lost 7 bases, J lost 6 bases, and 12 bases stayed unmatched. The germline V gene encodes CDR1 SEHNR and CDR2 FQNEAQ (reference sequence). The CDR3 spans 15 residues. In nucleotides, the CDR3 is TGTGCCAGCAACCAAAAGGGCAGGGGGCAGGATACGCAGTATTTT. It translates to CASNQKGRGQDTQYF.

The chain has TRBV4-1 and TRBJ2-4; 10 bases are shared with TRBD1. Germline values: CDR1 MGHRA, CDR2 YSYEKL. The CDR3 covers 17 residues. The ends lost 2 bases at V and 2 bases at J; junction bases unmatched: 6. The CDR3 region has the DNA TGCGCCAGCAGCCAAAGCGACAGGGGGCTTACCAAAAACATTCAGTACTTC. Translated: CASSQSDRGLTKNIQYF.

The V call is TRBV5-6, the J call TRBJ2-5; TRBD2 matches 9 bases. The CDR3 consists of 14 residues. Trimming removed 2 bases from V and 8 bases from J; junction bases left unmatched: 7. CDR1 and CDR2 from the germline V gene are SGHDT and YYEEEE. CDR3: CASSFLAGSVTQYF. CDR3 DNA: TGTGCCAGCAGCTTTCTAGCGGGGTCTGTTACCCAGTACTTC.

The genes are TRBV5-1 and TRBJ1-1; TRBD1 might be the D (5 bases). Trimming took off 5 bases at V and 7 bases at J, with 12 bases between the two ends. Germline CDR1 SGHRS, CDR2 YFSETQ. The CDR3 runs to 12 residues. CDR3 protein: CASRVTTDEAFF. CDR3 in DNA: TGCGCCAGCAGGGTTACGACAGATGAAGCTTTCTTT.

In DNA form, the CDR3 reads TGCGCCAGCAGCTTGGGGTCAGGGGGCGCGGGAGGCTACACCTTC. This translates into CASSLGSGGAGGYTF. The V call is TRBV5-1, the J call TRBJ1-2; TRBD1 aligns across 8 bases. CDR3 length equals 15 residues. V shed 0 bases and J 8 bases; nucleotides not matched to a gene: 9. CDR1 SGHRS and CDR2 YFSETQ come from the germline V gene.